This T cell receptor (beta chain) was recorded in a study of T cell responses to AZD1222 COVID-19 vaccine. Broader study findings: The reported proportion of spike-specific TCRs targeting unmutated variant regions was nearly half.

Worth noting for this clone: As yet, its antigen is unknown.

CDR3 size: 14 residues. The V gene lost 3 bases and the J gene lost 6 bases, with 15 bases spanning the gap. In germline, CDR1 is MNHEY, CDR2 SMNVEV (reference sequence). TCRdb's copy holds only in-frame clones and misses some; the assay was immunoSEQ multiplex PCR. Of over 100,000 clones in the sample, roughly nine tenths were seen once. The receptor's source is an adult in good health. This chain connects TRBV27 to TRBJ2-7; D tentatively reads TRBD1 or TRBD2 (5 bases each). The sample here was peripheral blood, taken on day 0 of AZD1222 vaccination. The CDR3: CASSFQGTPSEQYF. In DNA form, the CDR3 reads TGTGCCAGCAGTTTTCAAGGGACCCCCAGCGAGCAGTACTTC.